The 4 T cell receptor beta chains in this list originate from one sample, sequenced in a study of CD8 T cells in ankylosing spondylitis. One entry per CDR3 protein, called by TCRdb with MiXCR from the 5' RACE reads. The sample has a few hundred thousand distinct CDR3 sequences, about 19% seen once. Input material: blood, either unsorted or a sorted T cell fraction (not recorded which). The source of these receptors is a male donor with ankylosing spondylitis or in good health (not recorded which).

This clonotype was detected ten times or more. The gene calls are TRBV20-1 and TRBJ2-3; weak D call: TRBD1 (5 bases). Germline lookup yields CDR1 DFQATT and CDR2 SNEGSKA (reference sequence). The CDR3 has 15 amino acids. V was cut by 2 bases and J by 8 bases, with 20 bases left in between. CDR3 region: CSARPSLGLLGTQYF. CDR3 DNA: TGCAGTGCTAGACCAAGCCTGGGGCTTTTGGGTACGCAGTATTTT.

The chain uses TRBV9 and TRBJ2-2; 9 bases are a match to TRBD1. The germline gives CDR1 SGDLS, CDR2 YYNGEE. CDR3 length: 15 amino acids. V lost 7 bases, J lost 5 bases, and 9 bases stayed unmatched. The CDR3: CASQAGQGRTGELFF. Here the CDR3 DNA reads TGTGCCAGCCAAGCGGGACAGGGAAGGACCGGGGAGCTGTTTTTT. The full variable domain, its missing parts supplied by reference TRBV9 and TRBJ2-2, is DSGVTQTPKHLITATGQRVTLRCSPRSGDLSVYWYQQSLDQGLQFLIQYYNGEERAKGNILERFSAQQFPDLHSELNLSSLELGDSALYFCASQAGQGRTGELFFGEGSRLTVL.

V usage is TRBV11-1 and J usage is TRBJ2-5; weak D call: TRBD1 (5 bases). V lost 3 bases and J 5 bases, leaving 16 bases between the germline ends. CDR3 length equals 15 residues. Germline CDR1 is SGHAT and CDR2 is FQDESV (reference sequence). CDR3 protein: CASSFAAPGLETQYF. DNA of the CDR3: TGTGCCAGCAGCTTCGCAGCCCCAGGGTTGGAGACCCAGTACTTC.

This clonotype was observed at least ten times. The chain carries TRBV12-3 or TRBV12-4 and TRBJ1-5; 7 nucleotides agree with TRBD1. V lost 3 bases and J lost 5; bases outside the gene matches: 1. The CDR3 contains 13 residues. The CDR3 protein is CASSFTGDQPQHF. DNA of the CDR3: TGTGCCAGCAGTTTTACAGGGGATCAGCCCCAGCATTTT.